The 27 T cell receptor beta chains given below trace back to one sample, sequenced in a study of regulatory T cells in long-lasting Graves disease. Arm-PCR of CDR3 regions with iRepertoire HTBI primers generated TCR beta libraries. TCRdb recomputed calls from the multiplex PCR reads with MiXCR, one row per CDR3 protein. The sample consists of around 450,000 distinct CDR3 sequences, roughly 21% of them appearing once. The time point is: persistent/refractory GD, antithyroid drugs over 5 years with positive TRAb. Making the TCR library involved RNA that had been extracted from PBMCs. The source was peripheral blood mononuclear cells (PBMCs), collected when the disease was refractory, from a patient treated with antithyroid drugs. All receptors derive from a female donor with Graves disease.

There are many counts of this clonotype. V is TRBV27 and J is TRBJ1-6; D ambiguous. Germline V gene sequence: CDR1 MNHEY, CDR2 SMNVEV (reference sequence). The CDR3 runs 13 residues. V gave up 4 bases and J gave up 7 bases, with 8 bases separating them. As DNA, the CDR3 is TGTGCCAGCAGTTGGGAAGGGAATTCACCCCTCCACTTT. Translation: CASSWEGNSPLHF.

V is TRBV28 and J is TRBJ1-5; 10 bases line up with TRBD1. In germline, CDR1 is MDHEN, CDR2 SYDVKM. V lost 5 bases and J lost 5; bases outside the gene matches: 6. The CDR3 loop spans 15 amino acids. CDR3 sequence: CASSQGQGGYQPQHF. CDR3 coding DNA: TGTGCCAGCAGTCAAGGACAGGGGGGGTATCAGCCCCAGCATTTT.

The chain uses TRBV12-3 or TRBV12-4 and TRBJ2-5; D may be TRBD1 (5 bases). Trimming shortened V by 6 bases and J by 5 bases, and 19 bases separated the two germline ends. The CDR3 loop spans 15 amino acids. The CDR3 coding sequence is TGTGCCAGCAGCCCCGGTGGCAGGGCTGGGGAGACCCAGTACTTC. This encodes CASSPGGRAGETQYF.

The CDR3 DNA sequence: TGTGCCAGCAGCCCCGGACAGGGTCTAAAGACCCAGTACTTC. This encodes CASSPGQGLKTQYF. The chain couples TRBV6-2 or TRBV6-3 to TRBJ2-5; 8 nucleotides line up with TRBD1. Germline V gene sequence: CDR1 MNHEY, CDR2 SVGEGT. V gave up 6 bases and J gave up 6 bases; unmatched junction bases: 9. The length of the CDR3 is 14 residues.

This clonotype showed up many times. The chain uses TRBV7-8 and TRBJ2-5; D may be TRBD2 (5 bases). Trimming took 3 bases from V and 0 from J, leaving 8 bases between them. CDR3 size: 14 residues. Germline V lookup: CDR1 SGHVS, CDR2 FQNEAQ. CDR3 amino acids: CASSFLAYQETQYF. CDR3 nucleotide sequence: TGTGCCAGCAGCTTCTTAGCGTACCAAGAGACCCAGTACTTC.

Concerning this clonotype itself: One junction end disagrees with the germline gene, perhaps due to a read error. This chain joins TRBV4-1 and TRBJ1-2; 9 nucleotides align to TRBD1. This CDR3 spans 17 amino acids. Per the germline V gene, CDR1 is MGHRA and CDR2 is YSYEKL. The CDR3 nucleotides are TGCGCCAGCAGCCAAGAGTCGGGACAGGGTGTTTTGGATGGCTGCACCTTC. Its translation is CASSQESGQGVLDGCTF.

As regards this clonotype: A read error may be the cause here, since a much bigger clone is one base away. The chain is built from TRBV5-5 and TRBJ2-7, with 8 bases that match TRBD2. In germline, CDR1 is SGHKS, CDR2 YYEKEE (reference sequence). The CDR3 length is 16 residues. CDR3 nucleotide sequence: TGTGCCAGCAGCTTGGAACTAGCGGCGCTCTCCTACGAGCAGTGCTTC. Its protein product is CASSLELAALSYEQCF.

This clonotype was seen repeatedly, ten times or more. The CDR3 here is CATRQGDQPQHF. The DNA of the CDR3 is TGTGCCACCAGACAGGGAGATCAGCCCCAGCATTTT. The J gene is TRBJ1-5, the V gene TRBV15; a possible D gene is TRBD1 (6 bases). V gave up 6 bases and J gave up 5 bases, with 8 bases separating them. This CDR3 spans 12 amino acids. The germline V gene has CDR1 LNHNV and CDR2 YYDKDF (reference sequence).

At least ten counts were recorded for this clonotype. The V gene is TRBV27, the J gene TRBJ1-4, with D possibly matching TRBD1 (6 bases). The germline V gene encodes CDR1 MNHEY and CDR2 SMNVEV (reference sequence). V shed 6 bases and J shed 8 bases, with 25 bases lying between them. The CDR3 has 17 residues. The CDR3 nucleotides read TGTGCCAGCAGCCCCGCGACTCCACAGGGAGTAAACGAAAAACTGTTTTTT. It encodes CASSPATPQGVNEKLFF.

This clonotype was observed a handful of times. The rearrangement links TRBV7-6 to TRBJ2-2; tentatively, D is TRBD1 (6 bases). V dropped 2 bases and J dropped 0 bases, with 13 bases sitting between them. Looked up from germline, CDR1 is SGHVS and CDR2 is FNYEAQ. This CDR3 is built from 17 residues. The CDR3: CASSLYLGHTNTGELFF. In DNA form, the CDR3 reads TGTGCCAGCAGCTTATACCTGGGACATACGAACACCGGGGAGCTGTTTTTT.

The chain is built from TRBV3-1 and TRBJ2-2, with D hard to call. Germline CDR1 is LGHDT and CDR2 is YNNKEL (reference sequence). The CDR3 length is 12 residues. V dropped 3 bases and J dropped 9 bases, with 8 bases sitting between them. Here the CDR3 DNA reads TGTGCCAGCAGCCATTCTGGGCGGGAGCTGTTTTTT. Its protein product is CASSHSGRELFF.

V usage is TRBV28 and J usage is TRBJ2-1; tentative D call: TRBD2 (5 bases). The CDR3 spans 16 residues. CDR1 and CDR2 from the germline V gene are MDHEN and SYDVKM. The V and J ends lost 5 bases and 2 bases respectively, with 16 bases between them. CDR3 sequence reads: CASSEGLSGAYNEQFF. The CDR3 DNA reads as TGTGCCAGCAGTGAAGGCCTCTCCGGGGCCTACAATGAGCAGTTCTTC. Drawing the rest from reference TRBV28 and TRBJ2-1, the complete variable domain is DVKVTQSSRYLVKRTGEKVFLECVQDMDHENMFWYRQDPGLGLRLIYFSYDVKMKEKGDIPEGYSVSREKKERFSLILESASTNQTSMYLCASSEGLSGAYNEQFFGPGTRLTVL.

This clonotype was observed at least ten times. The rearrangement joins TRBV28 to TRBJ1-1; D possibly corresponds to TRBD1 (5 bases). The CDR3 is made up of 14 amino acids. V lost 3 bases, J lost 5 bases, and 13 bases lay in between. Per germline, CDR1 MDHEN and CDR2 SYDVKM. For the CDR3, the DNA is TGTGCCAGCAGTTTGGTCCCAGGGACTACTGAAGCTTTCTTT. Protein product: CASSLVPGTTEAFF.

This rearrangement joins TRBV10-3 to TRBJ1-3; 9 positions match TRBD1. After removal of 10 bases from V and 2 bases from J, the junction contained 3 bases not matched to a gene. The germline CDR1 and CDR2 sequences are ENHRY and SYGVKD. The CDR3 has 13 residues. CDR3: CATRTGAGNTIYF. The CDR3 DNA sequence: TGTGCCACCAGGACAGGGGCTGGAAACACCATATATTTT.

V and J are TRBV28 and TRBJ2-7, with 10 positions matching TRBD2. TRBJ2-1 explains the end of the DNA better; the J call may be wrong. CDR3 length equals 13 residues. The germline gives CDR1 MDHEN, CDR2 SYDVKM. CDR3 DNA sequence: TGTGCCAGCAGTCCCCGGACTAGCGGCGAGCAGTTCTTC. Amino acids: CASSPRTSGEQFF.

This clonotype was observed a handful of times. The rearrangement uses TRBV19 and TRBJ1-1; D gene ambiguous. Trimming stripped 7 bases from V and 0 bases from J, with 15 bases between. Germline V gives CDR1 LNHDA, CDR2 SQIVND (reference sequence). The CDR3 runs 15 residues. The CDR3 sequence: CASTNPTAMNTEAFF. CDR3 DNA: TGTGCCAGTACCAATCCCACAGCGATGAACACTGAAGCTTTCTTT.

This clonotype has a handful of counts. CDR3 sequence (DNA): TGTGCCAGCATGCCGAGGACAGACTATAATGAAAAACTGTTTTTT. Translated: CASMPRTDYNEKLFF. The gene calls are TRBV6-1 and TRBJ1-4; possible D gene TRBD1, 6 bases. This CDR3 spans 15 amino acids. Trimming took 7 bases from V and 4 from J, leaving 16 bases between them. Germline V gene lookup returns CDR1 MNHNS and CDR2 SASEGT.

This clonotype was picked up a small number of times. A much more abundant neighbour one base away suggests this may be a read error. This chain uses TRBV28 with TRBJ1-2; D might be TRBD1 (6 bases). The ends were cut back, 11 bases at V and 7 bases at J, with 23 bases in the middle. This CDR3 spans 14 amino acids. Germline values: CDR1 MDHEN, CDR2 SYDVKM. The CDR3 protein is CAGIRAQNRVGYTF. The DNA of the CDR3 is TGTGCCGGCATCCGGGCTCAAAACAGGGTTGGCTACACCTTC.

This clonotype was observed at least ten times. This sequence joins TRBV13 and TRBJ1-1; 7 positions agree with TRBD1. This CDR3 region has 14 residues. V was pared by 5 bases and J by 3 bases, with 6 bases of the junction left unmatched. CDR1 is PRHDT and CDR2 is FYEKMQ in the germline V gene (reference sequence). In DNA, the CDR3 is TGTGCCAGCAGCCATGACAGGGTTGACACTGAAGCTTTCTTT. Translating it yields CASSHDRVDTEAFF.

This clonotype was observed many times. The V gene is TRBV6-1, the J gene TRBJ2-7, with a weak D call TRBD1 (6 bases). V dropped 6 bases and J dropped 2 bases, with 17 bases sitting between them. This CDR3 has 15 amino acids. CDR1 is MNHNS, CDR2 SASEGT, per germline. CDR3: CASRGAGSAAYEQYF. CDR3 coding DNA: TGTGCCAGCAGGGGGGCGGGCTCCGCGGCCTACGAGCAGTACTTC.

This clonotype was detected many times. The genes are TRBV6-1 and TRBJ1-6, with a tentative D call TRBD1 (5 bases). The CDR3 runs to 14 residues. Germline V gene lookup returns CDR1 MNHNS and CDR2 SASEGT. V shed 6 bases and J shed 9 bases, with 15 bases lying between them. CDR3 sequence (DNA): TGTGCCAGCAGCTTGGGGGGAGAAGGTTCACCCCTCCACTTT. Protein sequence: CASSLGGEGSPLHF.

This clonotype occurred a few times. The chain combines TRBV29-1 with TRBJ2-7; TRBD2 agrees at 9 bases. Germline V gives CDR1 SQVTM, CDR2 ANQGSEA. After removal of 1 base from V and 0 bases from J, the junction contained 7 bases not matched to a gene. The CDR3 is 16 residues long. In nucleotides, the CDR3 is TGCAGCGTTGAAGGTCTAGCGGGGCCGAGCTCCTACGAGCAGTACTTC. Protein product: CSVEGLAGPSSYEQYF.

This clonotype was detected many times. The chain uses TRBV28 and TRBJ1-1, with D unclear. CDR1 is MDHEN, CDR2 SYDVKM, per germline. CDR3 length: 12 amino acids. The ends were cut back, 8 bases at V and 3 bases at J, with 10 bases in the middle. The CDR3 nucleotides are TGTGCCAGCCGGACTTCGGACACTGAAGCTTTCTTT. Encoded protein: CASRTSDTEAFF.

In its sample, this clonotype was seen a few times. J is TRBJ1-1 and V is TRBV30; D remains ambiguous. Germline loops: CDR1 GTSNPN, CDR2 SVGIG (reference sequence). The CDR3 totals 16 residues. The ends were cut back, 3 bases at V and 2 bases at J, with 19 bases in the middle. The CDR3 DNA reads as TGTGCCTGGAGGCTGCCAGGAACTACTCCTAACACTGAAGCTTTCTTT. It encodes CAWRLPGTTPNTEAFF.

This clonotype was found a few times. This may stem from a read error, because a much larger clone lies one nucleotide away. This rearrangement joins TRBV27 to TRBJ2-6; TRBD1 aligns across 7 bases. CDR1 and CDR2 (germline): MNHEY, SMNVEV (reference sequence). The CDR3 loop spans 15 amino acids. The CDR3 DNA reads TGTGCCGGCAGTTCAACAGGGGCTGGGGCCAACGTCCTGACTTTC. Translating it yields CAGSSTGAGANVLTF.

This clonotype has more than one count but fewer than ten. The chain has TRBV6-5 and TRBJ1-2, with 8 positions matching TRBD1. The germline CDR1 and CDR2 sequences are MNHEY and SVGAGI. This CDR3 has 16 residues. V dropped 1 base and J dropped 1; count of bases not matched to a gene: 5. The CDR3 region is CASSYLSTGGNYGYTF. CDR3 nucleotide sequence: TGTGCCAGCAGTTACTTATCAACAGGGGGTAACTATGGCTACACCTTC.

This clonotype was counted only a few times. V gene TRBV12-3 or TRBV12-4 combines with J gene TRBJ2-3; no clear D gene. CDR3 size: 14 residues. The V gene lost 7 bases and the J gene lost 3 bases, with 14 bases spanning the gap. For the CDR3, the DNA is TGTGCCAGCACCACGGAGTGGGGAACAGATACGCAGTATTTT. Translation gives CASTTEWGTDTQYF.